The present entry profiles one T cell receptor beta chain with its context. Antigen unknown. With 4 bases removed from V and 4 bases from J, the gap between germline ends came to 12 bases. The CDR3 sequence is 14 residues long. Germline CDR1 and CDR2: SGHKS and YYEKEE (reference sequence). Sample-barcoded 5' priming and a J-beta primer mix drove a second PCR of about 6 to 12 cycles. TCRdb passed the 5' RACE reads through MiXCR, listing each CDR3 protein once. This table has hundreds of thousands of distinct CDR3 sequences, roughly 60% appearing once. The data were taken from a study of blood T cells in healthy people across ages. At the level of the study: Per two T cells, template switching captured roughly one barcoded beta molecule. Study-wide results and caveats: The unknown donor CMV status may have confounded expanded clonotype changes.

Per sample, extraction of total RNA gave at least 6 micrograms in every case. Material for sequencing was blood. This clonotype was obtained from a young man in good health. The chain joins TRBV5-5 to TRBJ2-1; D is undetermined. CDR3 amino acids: CASSPVRQYNEQFF. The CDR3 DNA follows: TGTGCCAGCAGCCCGGTTCGCCAGTACAATGAGCAGTTCTTC.